This TCR beta chain was recovered during a study of blood T cell repertoires in COVID-19. As for the study in general: PBMCs, B-cell-depleted T cells, or T cells provided the cDNA or gDNA that made up the material.

The V gene's germline CDR1 is MDHEN and CDR2 SYDVKM. After removal of 9 bases from V and 2 bases from J, the junction contained 5 bases not matched to a gene. The CDR3 runs to 14 residues. Recruitment covered some 25 US areas and drew participants whose ages spanned roughly 18 to 95 years. The repertoire was sequenced with immunoSEQ multiplex PCR; TCRdb's copy has only in-frame clones and lacks some. The data show about 190,000 clones, around 82% seen once. The J gene is TRBJ1-5, the V gene TRBV28; 9 bases agree with TRBD1. Sequencing used PBMCs or T cells enriched from blood (not recorded which). This clonotype was sampled from a woman in her 50s with acute COVID-19. The DNA of the CDR3 is TGTGCCAGTAACAGGGGGCTTGGCAATCAGCCCCAGCATTTT. Translation: CASNRGLGNQPQHF.